Below are 28 T cell receptor beta chains sequenced from a single sample in a study of CD8 T cell repertoires and HIV-1 epitope variants. Libraries were prepared by immunoSEQ multiplex PCR; TCRdb keeps only in-frame clonotypes and omits some of them. The repertoire holds some 100,000 clones, roughly 81% seen once, with around a quarter in the top ten. Sequenced material: uncultured baseline CD8+ T cells from peripheral blood mononuclear cells (PBMCs). The receptors were gathered from a male donor with HIV.

The V and J genes are TRBV28 and TRBJ1-1, with TRBD1 as a possible D gene (5 bases). Trimming removed 7 bases at V and 1 base at J, with 19 bases between. Germline V gene sequence: CDR1 MDHEN, CDR2 SYDVKM. The CDR3 spans 16 residues. The CDR3: CASIKTKGRRNTEAFF. The DNA of the CDR3 is TGTGCCAGCATTAAAACAAAGGGACGGCGGAACACTGAAGCTTTCTTT.

V is TRBV7-2 and J is TRBJ2-1; no firm D call. This CDR3 contains 13 residues. Germline assignment: CDR1 SGHTA and CDR2 FQGNSA. Trimming cost V 2 bases and J 7 bases, with 9 bases left between them. The CDR3 loop reads CASSLQVSNEQFF. In DNA, the CDR3 is TGTGCCAGCAGCTTACAAGTTTCAAATGAGCAGTTCTTC.

The chain uses TRBV5-4 and TRBJ2-5, with 7 bases identical to TRBD2. From germline, CDR1 is SGHNT and CDR2 YYREEE (reference sequence). The CDR3 spans 16 residues. Trimming at V came to 0 bases and at J to 5 bases, leaving 10 bases not matched to a gene. The CDR3 DNA follows: TGTGCCAGCAGCTTGGGTAGCTGGGCGGGGGTGGAGACCCAGTACTTC. Its protein product is CASSLGSWAGVETQYF.

This clone was observed a handful of times. V and J are TRBV19 and TRBJ2-1, with D hard to call. This CDR3 is 13 amino acids long. CDR1 is LNHDA, CDR2 SQIVND, per germline (reference sequence). Trimming removed 5 bases from V and 9 bases from J, with 14 bases in between. The CDR3 nucleotides are TGTGCCAGTAGTGAACTGAGGAATTCTGAGCAGTTCTTC. It specifies CASSELRNSEQFF.

The V and J genes are TRBV19 and TRBJ2-1, with a tentative D call TRBD1 (6 bases). This CDR3 is built from 13 residues. CDR1 and CDR2 (germline): LNHDA, SQIVND (reference sequence). With 7 bases removed from V and 10 bases from J, the gap between germline ends came to 17 bases. CDR3 region: CASKRQGIPEQFF. As DNA, the CDR3 is TGTGCCAGTAAGAGGCAGGGGATCCCGGAGCAGTTCTTC.

The chain combines TRBV29-1 with TRBJ2-5; no clear D. Looked up from germline, CDR1 is SQVTM and CDR2 is ANQGSEA. Between the trimmed V and J ends, which lost 1 base and 5 bases, there was a span of 11 bases. This CDR3 contains 13 residues. DNA for the CDR3: TGCAGCGTTGAAGGGCAGCTAGGGGAGACCCAGTACTTC. Encoded protein: CSVEGQLGETQYF.

This clone was seen more than once but under ten times. This chain uses TRBV29-1 with TRBJ2-3, with D possibly matching TRBD2 (6 bases). Trimming cost V 7 bases and J 0 bases, with 17 bases left between them. The CDR3 loop spans 15 amino acids. Germline V gene lookup returns CDR1 SQVTM and CDR2 ANQGSEA. CDR3 DNA sequence: TGCAGCGCCAGCCGTAATCTAGCGAGCACAGATACGCAGTATTTT. Protein: CSASRNLASTDTQYF.

The CDR3, as DNA: TGTGCCAGCAGCTTAGGAGTAGCGGGAGGAGGAGATACGCAGTATTTT. Translating it yields CASSLGVAGGGDTQYF. The chain carries TRBV7-8 and TRBJ2-3; 10 nucleotides match TRBD2. Trimming cost V 1 base and J 5 bases; bases outside gene matches: 6. This CDR3 contains 16 residues. Germline V gene lookup returns CDR1 SGHVS and CDR2 FQNEAQ.

The V call is TRBV6-1, the J call TRBJ1-6; 7 positions match TRBD1. Trimming cost V 5 bases and J 9 bases; bases outside gene matches: 10. The CDR3 runs to 15 residues. Germline CDR1 MNHNS, CDR2 SASEGT. The CDR3 sequence: CASSSGRQGGSPLHF. CDR3 coding DNA: TGTGCCAGCAGTTCCGGAAGGCAGGGGGGTTCACCCCTCCACTTT.

This clone was detected a few times. This sequence joins TRBV19 and TRBJ2-4, with 11 nucleotides matching TRBD2. Unmatched junction bases numbered 7, after V lost 9 bases and J lost 9 bases. The CDR3 contains 13 residues. CDR1 and CDR2 from the germline V gene are LNHDA and SQIVND (reference sequence). The CDR3 DNA reads as TGTGCCAGGGCTACTAGCGGGAGAGGCATTCAGTACTTC. Residues: CARATSGRGIQYF. The variable domain in full, with the rest retrieved from reference TRBV19 and TRBJ2-4, is DGGITQSPKYLFRKEGQNVTLSCEQNLNHDAMYWYRQDPGQGLRLIYYSQIVNDFQKGDIAEGYSVSREKKESFPLTVTSAQKNPTAFYLCARATSGRGIQYFGAGTRLSVL.

The gene calls are TRBV5-4 and TRBJ2-3; 10 positions match TRBD2. The CDR3 contains 16 residues. V was clipped by 1 base and J by 2 bases; unmatched bases: 4. Germline V CDR1 and CDR2: SGHNT, YYREEE (reference sequence). This CDR3 is CASSLTGLANTDTQYF. DNA for the CDR3: TGTGCCAGCAGCTTGACGGGACTAGCGAACACAGATACGCAGTATTTT.

The DNA for the CDR3 is TGTGCCAGCAGTTTTCTTTCAGGGACTAGCGGGGTTAGGGAGCAGTTCTTC. Translated: CASSFLSGTSGVREQFF. This chain links TRBV27 with TRBJ2-1; the match to TRBD2 covers 13 bases. This CDR3 contains 17 residues. After removal of 3 bases from V and 10 bases from J, the junction contained 12 bases not matched to a gene. Germline values: CDR1 MNHEY, CDR2 SMNVEV (reference sequence).

V and J are TRBV5-1 and TRBJ2-5; TRBD1 matches at 9 bases. The junction had 9 bases not matched to a gene; V was cut back by 0 bases and J by 9 bases. The CDR3 contains 15 residues. Germline V gene sequence: CDR1 SGHRS, CDR2 YFSETQ. CDR3 residues: CASSLGGTGGEAQYF. The CDR3 DNA reads as TGCGCCAGCAGCTTGGGTGGTACAGGGGGCGAGGCCCAGTACTTC. Full variable domain (outside the CDR3, taken from reference TRBV5-1 and TRBJ2-5): KAGVTQTPRYLIKTRGQQVTLSCSPISGHRSVSWYQQTPGQGLQFLFEYFSETQRNKGNFPGRFSGRQFSNSRSEMNVSTLELGDSALYLCASSLGGTGGEAQYFGPGTRLLVL.

This sequence joins TRBV19 and TRBJ1-5, with a weak D call TRBD1 (6 bases). Trimming stripped 5 bases from V and 1 base from J, with 12 bases between. Looked up from germline, CDR1 is LNHDA and CDR2 is SQIVND (reference sequence). The CDR3 totals 15 residues. The CDR3 region is CASSAGDPSNQPQHF. The CDR3 DNA sequence: TGTGCCAGTAGTGCAGGGGACCCCAGCAATCAGCCCCAGCATTTT.

The chain employs TRBV5-1 and TRBJ2-7; D is perhaps TRBD1 or TRBD2 (5 bases each). The CDR3 is 14 residues long. Trimming stripped 3 bases from V and 7 bases from J, with 17 bases between. The V gene's germline CDR1 is SGHRS and CDR2 YFSETQ. The CDR3 DNA reads TGCGCCAGCAGCTCGGGGCAGGCGCTGGGGGAGCAGTACTTC. This codes for CASSSGQALGEQYF.

The chain recombines TRBV5-1 with TRBJ2-3, with D perhaps assigned TRBD1 or TRBD2 (5 bases each). V lost 4 bases and J 6 bases, leaving 21 bases between the germline ends. This CDR3 contains 16 residues. The germline V gene encodes CDR1 SGHRS and CDR2 YFSETQ. Written as DNA, the CDR3 is TGCGCCAGCAGCCTCCCCCAGGGACCCCCGTTGGATACGCAGTATTTT. Encoded protein: CASSLPQGPPLDTQYF.

The gene calls are TRBV4-2 and TRBJ2-2, with 8 nucleotides matching TRBD2. CDR1 is LGHNA, CDR2 YNFKEQ, per germline. The CDR3 sequence is 15 residues long. J gave up 7 bases and V 1 base, and 5 bases lay outside the gene matches. This chain's CDR3 is CASSQGGLVGGELFF. The DNA of the CDR3 is TGTGCCAGCAGCCAAGGGGGACTAGTGGGCGGGGAGCTGTTTTTT.

The rearrangement uses TRBV5-1 and TRBJ2-3; D is uncertain. This CDR3 has 13 amino acids. The germline V gene has CDR1 SGHRS and CDR2 YFSETQ. V was pared by 0 bases and J by 6 bases, with 8 bases between. The CDR3 loop reads CASSLGPLDTQYF. As DNA, the CDR3 is TGCGCCAGCAGCTTGGGGCCATTGGATACGCAGTATTTT. Full variable domain (remainder filled in from reference TRBV5-1 and TRBJ2-3): KAGVTQTPRYLIKTRGQQVTLSCSPISGHRSVSWYQQTPGQGLQFLFEYFSETQRNKGNFPGRFSGRQFSNSRSEMNVSTLELGDSALYLCASSLGPLDTQYFGPGTRLTVL.

The gene calls are TRBV28 and TRBJ2-7, with TRBD1 identical over 7 bases. J was trimmed by 7 bases and V by 6 bases; bases with no gene match: 12. The CDR3 is 14 residues long. Germline V CDR1 and CDR2: MDHEN, SYDVKM. The CDR3 DNA follows: TGTGCCAGCAGCTTGGGACAGTACCTTCGTGAGCAGTACTTC. Translation gives CASSLGQYLREQYF.

The rearrangement joins TRBV18 to TRBJ1-1, with TRBD1 matching over 7 bases. CDR1 is KGHSH and CDR2 is LQKENI in the germline V gene. This CDR3 region has 16 residues. Trimming removed 5 bases from V and 3 bases from J; junction bases left unmatched: 12. CDR3 sequence: CASSSNRQGWDTEAFF. The DNA for the CDR3 is TGTGCCAGCTCATCTAACCGACAGGGTTGGGACACTGAAGCTTTCTTT. The full variable domain, rest sourced from reference TRBV18 and TRBJ1-1, is NAGVMQNPRHLVRRRGQEARLRCSPMKGHSHVYWYRQLPEEGLKFMVYLQKENIIDESGMPKERFSAEFPKEGPSILRIQQVVRGDSAAYFCASSSNRQGWDTEAFFGQGTRLTVV.

The chain uses TRBV28 and TRBJ1-1; D perhaps matches TRBD1 (6 bases). The ends were cut back, 5 bases at V and 4 bases at J, with 8 bases in the middle. Germline CDR1 MDHEN, CDR2 SYDVKM. The CDR3 has 12 amino acids. CDR3 sequence: CASSTGSTEAFF. DNA for the CDR3: TGTGCCAGCAGTACAGGGTCCACTGAAGCTTTCTTT. Filled out from reference TRBV28 and TRBJ1-1, the complete variable domain reads DVKVTQSSRYLVKRTGEKVFLECVQDMDHENMFWYRQDPGLGLRLIYFSYDVKMKEKGDIPEGYSVSREKKERFSLILESASTNQTSMYLCASSTGSTEAFFGQGTRLTVV.

The chain has TRBV7-9 and TRBJ2-1; no definite D call. The CDR3 consists of 14 residues. Germline values: CDR1 SEHNR, CDR2 FQNEAQ (reference sequence). V was trimmed by 7 bases and J by 5 bases, leaving 15 bases between them. The CDR3 nucleotides read TGTGCCAGCATTTCTCCGAGTACCCACAATGAGCAGTTCTTC. It encodes CASISPSTHNEQFF.

This CDR3 is CASSPDLRGITEAFF. Written as DNA, the CDR3 is TGTGCCAGCAGTCCCGATCTCAGGGGGATCACTGAAGCTTTCTTT. The chain links TRBV28 to TRBJ1-1; TRBD1 aligns across 7 bases. With 5 bases clipped from V and 4 bases from J, the junction kept 10 bases outside the gene matches. Per the germline V gene, CDR1 is MDHEN and CDR2 is SYDVKM. The CDR3 contains 15 residues.

In this sample, this clone turned up a few times. This rearrangement joins TRBV7-2 to TRBJ2-7, with 8 bases identical to TRBD2. This CDR3 is 13 amino acids long. CDR1 SGHTA and CDR2 FQGNSA come from the germline V gene. Unmatched junction bases numbered 8, after V lost 7 bases and J lost 6 bases. The CDR3 loop reads CASTGSGSGEQYF. For the CDR3, the DNA is TGTGCCAGCACCGGAAGCGGGAGTGGCGAGCAGTACTTC. Using reference TRBV7-2 and TRBJ2-7 for the parts outside the CDR3, the full variable domain is GAGVSQSPSNKVTEKGKDVELRCDPISGHTALYWYRQSLGQGLEFLIYFQGNSAPDKSGLPSDRFSAERTGGSVSTLTIQRTQQEDSAVYLCASTGSGSGEQYFGPGTRLTVT.

This clone has just a few counts. This chain connects TRBV28 to TRBJ1-2, with D unresolved. The CDR3 loop spans 11 amino acids. Between the trimmed V and J ends, which lost 9 bases and 0 bases, there was a span of 5 bases. From germline, CDR1 is MDHEN and CDR2 SYDVKM. CDR3 nucleotide sequence: TGTGCCAGTGCGACTAACTATGGCTACACCTTC. Residues: CASATNYGYTF.

This clone was detected a few times. This chain links TRBV28 with TRBJ2-2, with D hard to call. Looked up from germline, CDR1 is MDHEN and CDR2 is SYDVKM. This CDR3 has 13 amino acids. The V end lost 4 bases, the J end lost 6 bases, and 9 bases lay between the germline ends. The chain's CDR3 is CASSSPGAGELFF. DNA for the CDR3: TGTGCCAGCAGTTCCCCTGGGGCCGGGGAGCTGTTTTTT.

This clone was seen only a few times. J is TRBJ1-1 and V is TRBV13; 8 bases are a match to TRBD1. The germline V gene has CDR1 PRHDT and CDR2 FYEKMQ (reference sequence). The CDR3 totals 15 residues. V gave up 5 bases and J gave up 9 bases; unmatched junction bases: 14. DNA for the CDR3: TGTGCCAGCAGCGGACAGACAGGGGCGTCAGCTCAAGCTTTCTTT. Translation: CASSGQTGASAQAFF.

The genes are TRBV10-2 and TRBJ2-5; D not resolved. CDR1 WSHSY and CDR2 SAAADI come from the germline V gene. With 5 bases removed from V and 5 bases from J, the gap between germline ends came to 12 bases. The CDR3 is 13 amino acids. As DNA, the CDR3 is TGCGCCAGCAGTCGAGGAATTGCGGAGACCCAGTACTTC. Protein: CASSRGIAETQYF.